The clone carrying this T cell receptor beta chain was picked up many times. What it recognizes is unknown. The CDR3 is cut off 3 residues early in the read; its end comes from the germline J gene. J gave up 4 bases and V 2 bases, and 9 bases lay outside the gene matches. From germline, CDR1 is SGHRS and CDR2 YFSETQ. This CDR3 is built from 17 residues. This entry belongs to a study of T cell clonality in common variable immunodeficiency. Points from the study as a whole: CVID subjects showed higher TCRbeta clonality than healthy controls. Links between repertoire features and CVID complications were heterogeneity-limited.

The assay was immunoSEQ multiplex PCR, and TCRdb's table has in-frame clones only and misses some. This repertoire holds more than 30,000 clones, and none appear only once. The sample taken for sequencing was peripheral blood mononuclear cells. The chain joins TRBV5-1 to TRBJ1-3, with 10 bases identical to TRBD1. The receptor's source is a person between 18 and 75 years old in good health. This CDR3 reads CASSFQAGTGAGNTIYF. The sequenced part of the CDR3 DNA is TGCGCCAGCAGCTTCCAGGCAGGGACAGGGGCAGGAAACACC.